These T cell receptor beta chains were read from a single sample in a study of CD8 T cells in Susac syndrome. TCRdb called the immunoSEQ multiplex PCR reads again in MiXCR, with one record for every CDR3 protein. This sample carries some 140,000 distinct CDR3 sequences, 80% to 85% of them seen once, and the ten largest clones take more than 0.5%. Sequencing was done on a sample of CD8+ T cells from PBMCs. The receptor set was obtained from a human donor with multiple sclerosis. The CDR3 runs from the conserved cysteine through the conserved F or W. D genes are given only for firm matches. Size is omitted from some rows. Given values are once, few, many or a class for expanded clones.

v_gene	abundance	j_gene	d_gene	len	CDR3nt	CDR3aa
TRBV28	-	TRBJ2-1	-	14	TGTGCCAGCGCAACTTCCAGGGGGGACAATGAGCAGTTCTTC	CASATSRGDNEQFF
TRBV20-1	-	TRBJ2-1	TRBD1	14	TGCAGTGCTTTTCCGGGACAGGGAATCAATGAGCAGTTCTTC	CSAFPGQGINEQFF
TRBV20-1	-	TRBJ1-6	TRBD1	17	TGCAGTGCTAGAGCGGGGGAAGGGACAGTCCTTAATTCACCCCTCCACTTT	CSARAGEGTVLNSPLHF
TRBV6-1	-	TRBJ1-2	TRBD1	15	TGTGCCAGCACCCGAAGCCCGGGACAGGCTGGAGGCTACACCTTC	CASTRSPGQAGGYTF
TRBV20-1	-	TRBJ1-2	-	16	TGCAGTGCTAGAGATCTTCGGGCAGGAGCGGTCTATGGCTACACCTTC	CSARDLRAGAVYGYTF
TRBV2	once	TRBJ2-2	-	14	TGTGCCAGCATTCCGGCCCCGAACACCGGGGAGCTGTTTTTT	CASIPAPNTGELFF
TRBV6-5	-	TRBJ2-2	TRBD2	15	TGTGCCAGCAGTTATGCGGGGGAGAACACCGGGGAGCTGTTTTTT	CASSYAGENTGELFF
TRBV23-1	-	TRBJ1-5	-	14	TGCGCCAGCAGTCGGGCAGGTATTCATCAGCCCCAGCATTTT	CASSRAGIHQPQHF
TRBV29-1	-	TRBJ2-2	TRBD2	13	TGCAGCGTGACGGGGGGATTGACCGGGGAGCTGTTTTTT	CSVTGGLTGELFF
TRBV5-1	-	TRBJ2-7	TRBD1	15	TGCGCCAGCAGCAGTACAGGGGCGGGCCCCTACGAGCAGTACTTC	CASSSTGAGPYEQYF
TRBV20-1	-	TRBJ1-4	-	14	TGCAGTGCTACCTGGCCTCTAACTAATGAAAAACTGTTTTTT	CSATWPLTNEKLFF
TRBV27	-	TRBJ2-3	-	17	TGTGCCAGCAGTTTATATCTCCCGGGACTTAACACAGATACGCAGTATTTT	CASSLYLPGLNTDTQYF
TRBV29-1	-	TRBJ1-2	-	12	TGCAGCGTTCAGTCCATGAACTATGGCTACACCTTC	CSVQSMNYGYTF
TRBV4-3	once	TRBJ1-2	-	14	TGCGCCAGCAGCCAAGACCCGGGAATCTATGGCTACACCTTC	CASSQDPGIYGYTF
TRBV6-2/TRBV6-3	-	TRBJ2-1	-	12	TGTGCCAGCAGTTACTCGGACAATGAGCAGTTCTTC	CASSYSDNEQFF
TRBV28	-	TRBJ2-7	-	13	TGTGCCAGCAGTGACAGAAACTCCTACGAGCAGTACTTC	CASSDRNSYEQYF
TRBV27	-	TRBJ1-2	-	13	TGTGCCAGCAGTTTAACTGGTGGCGGTGGCTACACCTTC	CASSLTGGGGYTF
TRBV19	-	TRBJ2-3	TRBD1	15	TGTGCCAGTAGTATCGGGACAGGGATGGCAGATACGCAGTATTTT	CASSIGTGMADTQYF
TRBV11-2	-	TRBJ2-5	-	13	TGTGCCAGCAGCTTAAACAGACAAGAGACCCAGTACTTC	CASSLNRQETQYF
TRBV6-5	-	TRBJ2-1	-	13	TGTGCCAGCAGCTCTAGCGACTACAATGAGCAGTTCTTC	CASSSSDYNEQFF
TRBV29-1	-	TRBJ2-1	-	10	TGCAGCGTTGAGGACAATGAGCAGTTCTTC	CSVEDNEQFF
TRBV27	-	TRBJ2-2	TRBD1	15	TGTGCCAGCAGGCCGAGACAGGGGGCGCCCGGGGAGCTGTTTTTT	CASRPRQGAPGELFF